In this sample, the clone carrying this T cell receptor beta chain turned up a few times. Its antigen is not identified. Losses at the gene ends were 3 bases for V and 0 bases for J; bases not matched to a gene: 2. The CDR3 loop spans 16 amino acids. CDR1 is SGHTA and CDR2 is FQGNSA in the germline V gene. Unique molecular identifiers were built into the TCRbeta library. TCRdb passed the PCR reads through MiXCR, listing each CDR3 protein once. This sample has under 850,000 distinct CDR3 sequences, with roughly 14% found just once. The record originates from a study of T-cell reconstitution after alpha-beta-depleted transplantation in children. Regarding the study as a whole: Surviving recipient T cells and intrathymic progenitors accounted for some patients' high TCRbeta diversity at day 60. About two months after transplant, alpha-beta T cells reportedly came from several hundred expanded graft clones. One year after transplant, T-cell counts and diversity came mostly from newly produced T cells.

The material sequenced was PBMCs, taken before TCRalphabeta/CD19-depleted stem cell transplant. The source is a girl aged 2-9 years with congenital amegakaryocytic thrombocytopenia, due to receive a stem cell transplant. This chain uses TRBV7-2 with TRBJ1-6; the match to TRBD1 covers 7 bases. The CDR3 bases are TGTGCCAGCAGCTTGGACAGGCACTCCTATAATTCACCCCTCCACTTT. It translates to CASSLDRHSYNSPLHF.